Listed below are T cell receptor beta chains from one sample, sequenced in a study of T cell responses to AZD1222 COVID-19 vaccine. The protocol was immunoSEQ multiplex PCR, while the TCRdb copy is restricted to in-frame clones and leaves out a portion. This table holds 75,000 to 100,000 clones, approximately 90% found once. Here the sequenced sample was peripheral blood, taken on day 0 of AZD1222 vaccination. The receptor set was obtained from an adult in good health. Both conserved end residues are part of each CDR3. D genes are given only for firm matches. Clone size is not always given. Where it is, it says once, few, many or a class for expanded clones.

clone size	V gene	D gene	J gene	CDR3 protein	CDR3 DNA
.	TRBV11-1	.	TRBJ2-1	CASSWRTASSYNEQFF	TGTGCCAGCAGCTGGAGGACAGCGAGCTCCTACAATGAGCAGTTCTTC
.	TRBV7-9	.	TRBJ2-5	CASSFRSAGETQYF	TGTGCCAGCAGCTTTAGGTCGGCAGGGGAGACCCAGTACTTC
.	TRBV14	.	TRBJ1-1	CASSQFEGRMNTEAFF	TGTGCCAGCAGCCAATTTGAGGGGCGGATGAACACTGAAGCTTTCTTT
once	TRBV9	.	TRBJ1-2	CASSESTNAGYTF	TGTGCCAGCAGCGAATCTACAAACGCTGGCTACACCTTC
once	TRBV7-8	.	TRBJ2-1	CASSLGTNYNEQFF	TGTGCCAGCAGCCTTGGGACGAATTACAATGAGCAGTTCTTC
.	TRBV7-2	TRBD1	TRBJ1-2	CASSPTGAGYTF	TGTGCCAGCAGCCCAACAGGGGCCGGCTACACCTTC
.	TRBV10-1	.	TRBJ1-5	CASSGGEVQPQHF	TGCGCCAGCAGTGGAGGGGAAGTTCAGCCCCAGCATTTT
.	TRBV19	TRBD1	TRBJ1-1	CASSIITGGTEAFF	TGTGCCAGTAGTATAATTACAGGGGGCACTGAAGCTTTCTTT
few	TRBV28	TRBD2	TRBJ2-7	CASSLPESGGQVQYF	TGTGCCAGCAGTTTGCCGGAGAGCGGGGGGCAGGTGCAGTACTTC
.	TRBV19	.	TRBJ1-3	CASSSDPGSGNTIYF	TGTGCCAGTAGTAGCGACCCAGGGTCTGGAAACACCATATATTTT
.	TRBV5-1	TRBD1	TRBJ1-2	CASSFIGEGTGRGYTF	TGCGCCAGCAGCTTTATAGGGGAGGGGACAGGGCGCGGCTACACCTTC
.	TRBV18	.	TRBJ1-2	CASSPSQRGYTF	TGTGCCAGCTCACCGTCCCAAAGAGGCTACACCTTC
.	TRBV28	TRBD2	TRBJ2-3	CASSPGLADTQYF	TGTGCCAGCAGTCCCGGACTAGCAGATACGCAGTATTTT